This T cell receptor beta chain was recorded in a study of cytomegalovirus exposure and HLA in healthy donors. The CDR3 contains 16 residues. Looked up from germline, CDR1 is MRHNA and CDR2 is SNTAGT. V shed 6 bases and J shed 4 bases, with 16 bases lying between them. This clone was recorded a few times. Its specificity is not known. Study results and caveats: The study put under 200 TCR beta chains on its list as cytomegalovirus-associated. Later, an analysis showed that TCR beta chains associated with HLA were more clonally expanded than others that were equally common. Reportedly, fewer N-insertions than the roughly 690-donor mean appeared in an Asian-associated ancestry cluster in a later analysis.

The study ran its PCR with 60 Vbeta and 13 Jbeta primers. This table comes from immunoSEQ multiplex PCR, and its TCRdb copy is limited to in-frame clones, with some not included. In the table there are about 110,000 clones, over 60% of which are singletons. Sequencing was carried out using PBMCs. The TCR was taken from a woman aged 60 to 75 in good health and CMV-seropositive. The chain is built from TRBV6-4 and TRBJ1-6; D is unresolved. The CDR3 bases are TGTGCCAGCAGCGATCCTCCGGTATGGTATAATTCACCCCTCCACTTT. Encoded protein: CASSDPPVWYNSPLHF.